This T cell receptor beta chain was captured in a study of response to subunit inactivated influenza vaccine. General study results and limits: After each seasonal influenza vaccination, few new T cells are recruited, the authors suggested.

TCRdb called the RT-PCR reads again in MiXCR, with one record for every CDR3 protein. Of about 180,000 distinct CDR3 sequences listed, approximately 9.2% are singletons. As regards this clonotype: The antigen is not known.

The sequenced sample was non-naive T cells sorted from PBMCs, obtained on the day of vaccination. This clonotype was obtained from a man in his fifties or sixties who received an inactivated influenza vaccine.

The CDR3 loop reads CASRRGGISSYNSPLHF. The CDR3 coding sequence is TGTGCCAGCAGGCGGGGGGGGATCAGCTCCTATAATTCACCCCTCCACTTT. J is TRBJ1-6 and V is TRBV6-1, with D possibly TRBD1 on 5 matching bases. The V gene's germline CDR1 is MNHNS and CDR2 SASEGT. CDR3 size: 17 residues. V was clipped by 6 bases and J by 0 bases, with 15 bases between them.